This T cell receptor (beta chain) emerged from a study of cytotoxic CD8 clonotypes in ibrutinib-treated CLL. Study-wide context: Across samples, productive templates numbered 200,000 to 300,000 and productive rearrangements reached 75,000 to 100,000 on average.

Some clones are missing from TCRdb's copy, which holds only in-frame ones; the method was immunoSEQ multiplex PCR. The profile shows roughly 200,000 clones, roughly 77% of them singletons. This clone was detected ten times or more. What it recognizes is unknown. Broader study findings: Starting clonality was above that of age-matched healthy donors and tracked circulating CD8+ T-cell counts.

The source is a human donor with chronic lymphocytic leukemia. Sample: PBMCs, taken after 12 months of ibrutinib treatment.

CDR3 loop: CASSQGLGDNSPLHF. CDR3 bases: TGCGCCAGCAGCCAAGGGCTCGGAGATAATTCACCCCTCCACTTT. This rearrangement joins TRBV4-1 to TRBJ1-6; D gene unclear. Trimming stripped 1 base from V and 5 bases from J, with 9 bases between. This CDR3 comprises 15 residues. From germline, CDR1 is MGHRA and CDR2 YSYEKL.